This T cell receptor (beta chain) came from a study of response to subunit inactivated influenza vaccine. General study findings and limits: T cells newly recruited by each seasonal influenza vaccination are few, the authors suggested.

Each CDR3 protein is one row after TCRdb ran MiXCR on the RT-PCR reads. The sample lists hundreds of thousands of distinct CDR3 sequences; 10% to 15% were seen once. This clonotype was detected many times. Its target is unknown. Germline CDR1 reads SGHRS; CDR2 reads YFSETQ. The V and J ends lost 0 bases and 3 bases respectively, with 10 bases between them. The CDR3 is made up of 14 amino acids. Material: PBMCs from blood, obtained on the day of vaccination. The sequence derives from a man aged 50 to 60 who received an inactivated influenza vaccine. The V and J genes are TRBV5-1 and TRBJ2-7; D is unclear. The CDR3 protein is CASSLASSNYEQYF. The CDR3 DNA follows: TGCGCCAGCAGCTTGGCCTCCAGCAACTACGAGCAGTACTTC.